This record concerns one T cell receptor beta chain sequence. Its antigen remains unknown. This record comes from a study of cytomegalovirus exposure and HLA in healthy donors. Background on the study: The 550 to 700 first-cohort repertoires and the roughly 120 validation repertoires shared the same platform, a later analysis reported. Study-wide results and limits: Specificity of a few CMV-associated chains for CMV antigens was verified in vitro. The study designated about 160 TCR beta chains cytomegalovirus-associated.

Assay used: immunoSEQ multiplex PCR; TCRdb lists only in-frame clones, some missing. Seen here are roughly 280,000 clones, around 85% observed once, and the top ten hold roughly 1%. The CDR3 consists of 15 residues. Germline V CDR1 and CDR2: MNHNS, SASEGT. V gave up 2 bases and J gave up 6 bases; unmatched junction bases: 5. The sample was PBMCs. The chain carries TRBV6-1 and TRBJ1-5; the match to TRBD1 covers 9 bases. This sequence originates from a woman aged 18-35 years in good health and CMV-seronegative. This CDR3 reads CASSEWDREGQPQHF. The CDR3 nucleotides are TGTGCCAGCAGTGAATGGGACAGGGAAGGTCAGCCCCAGCATTTT.